A selection of T cell receptor beta chains follows, all from one sample in a study of blood T cell repertoires in COVID-19. TCRdb keeps only in-frame clones here, not all; method: immunoSEQ multiplex PCR. The sample holds roughly 70,000 clones, roughly 90% seen once. Material: peripheral blood. Receptors were obtained from a man aged 55 to 70 with acute or convalescent COVID-19. The CDR3 runs from the conserved cysteine through the conserved F or W. The order of the fields is J gene, V gene, clone size, D gene, CDR3 protein, CDR3 DNA. D genes are given only for firm matches. Clone size is stated in some rows and not others, as once, few, many or a class when expanded.

J gene: TRBJ1-2; V gene: TRBV19; clone size: NA; D gene: TRBD1; CDR3 protein: CASSAKTGQGIFGYTF; CDR3 DNA: TGTGCCAGTAGTGCTAAAACGGGACAGGGGATTTTTGGCTACACCTTC
J gene: TRBJ2-1; V gene: TRBV7-2; clone size: NA; D gene: TRBD2; CDR3 protein: CASSSSGEGLHNEQFF; CDR3 DNA: TGTGCCAGCAGCTCCAGCGGGGAGGGACTCCACAATGAGCAGTTCTTC
J gene: TRBJ1-2; V gene: TRBV3-1/TRBV3-2; clone size: NA; D gene: NA; CDR3 protein: CASSRAGTNYGYTF; CDR3 DNA: TGTGCCAGCAGCCGGGCAGGGACTAACTATGGCTACACCTTC
J gene: TRBJ2-7; V gene: TRBV7-9; clone size: few; D gene: NA; CDR3 protein: CASSSAKGDSPYEQYF; CDR3 DNA: TGTGCCAGCAGCTCAGCGAAGGGCGACAGTCCCTACGAGCAGTACTTC
J gene: TRBJ2-2; V gene: TRBV5-5; clone size: NA; D gene: TRBD1; CDR3 protein: CASSLAGTGAPGELFF; CDR3 DNA: TGTGCCAGCAGCTTGGCCGGGACAGGGGCCCCCGGGGAGCTGTTTTTT
J gene: TRBJ1-2; V gene: TRBV9; clone size: few; D gene: TRBD1; CDR3 protein: CASSVRDSTSGYTF; CDR3 DNA: TGTGCCAGCAGCGTAAGGGACAGTACAAGCGGCTACACCTTC
J gene: TRBJ1-1; V gene: TRBV7-3; clone size: NA; D gene: NA; CDR3 protein: CASSTARGTEAFF; CDR3 DNA: TGTGCCAGCAGCACGGCCAGGGGCACTGAAGCTTTCTTT
J gene: TRBJ1-6; V gene: TRBV2; clone size: NA; D gene: NA; CDR3 protein: CASTKNPDSPLHF; CDR3 DNA: TGTGCCAGCACCAAGAACCCGGATTCACCCCTCCACTTT
J gene: TRBJ1-2; V gene: TRBV4-1; clone size: NA; D gene: TRBD1; CDR3 protein: CASTWGTGGNYGYTF; CDR3 DNA: TGCGCCAGCACTTGGGGGACAGGGGGAAACTATGGCTACACCTTC
J gene: TRBJ2-7; V gene: TRBV5-4; clone size: NA; D gene: TRBD1; CDR3 protein: CASSSQRQGGYEQYF; CDR3 DNA: TGTGCCAGCAGCTCCCAACGACAGGGCGGCTACGAGCAGTACTTC
J gene: TRBJ2-3; V gene: TRBV24-1; clone size: NA; D gene: NA; CDR3 protein: CATSDPTRGVMTGTQYF; CDR3 DNA: TGTGCCACCAGTGACCCCACCAGAGGGGTGATGACAGGTACGCAGTATTTT
J gene: TRBJ1-3; V gene: TRBV6-6; clone size: NA; D gene: TRBD1; CDR3 protein: CASRPWDSFSGNTIYF; CDR3 DNA: TGTGCCAGCAGACCGTGGGACAGCTTCTCTGGAAACACCATATATTTT
J gene: TRBJ1-2; V gene: TRBV6-4; clone size: NA; D gene: TRBD1; CDR3 protein: CASRPGQHYGYTF; CDR3 DNA: TGTGCCAGCAGGCCGGGACAGCACTATGGCTACACCTTC
J gene: TRBJ1-5; V gene: TRBV5-8; clone size: NA; D gene: TRBD1; CDR3 protein: CASSTGTGYSNQPQHF; CDR3 DNA: TGTGCCAGCAGCACCGGGACAGGGTATAGCAATCAGCCCCAGCATTTT
J gene: TRBJ1-2; V gene: TRBV18; clone size: NA; D gene: NA; CDR3 protein: CASSLGDGYTF; CDR3 DNA: TGTGCCAGCTCACTCGGGGATGGCTACACCTTC
J gene: TRBJ1-3; V gene: TRBV11-2; clone size: NA; D gene: NA; CDR3 protein: CASSQGSSGNTIYF; CDR3 DNA: TGTGCCAGCTCACAGGGTAGCTCTGGAAACACCATATATTTT